The 27 T cell receptor beta chains reported below all come from one sample, sequenced in a study of T cells after yellow fever vaccination. TCRdb re-called the 5' RACE reads with MiXCR, one entry per CDR3 protein. The sample includes some 250,000 distinct CDR3 sequences, less than 9% seen only once; the top ten take about 0.9%. The sequences come from CD4+ T cells sorted from PBMCs, collected 15 days after the yellow fever booster vaccination. The receptors were gathered from a man aged 30-40 years who received the YFV17D yellow fever vaccine.

The V call is TRBV10-2, the J call TRBJ2-1; the match to TRBD2 covers 14 bases. The J segment lost 4 bases and the V segment lost 2 bases, leaving 10 bases of the junction unmatched. Germline-derived CDR1 and CDR2 are WSHSY and SAAADI. The CDR3 runs 19 residues. As DNA, the CDR3 is TGCGCCAGCAGTGAGGCCCCCGGACTAGCGGGAGGCCTATACAATGAGCAGTTCTTC. Its protein is CASSEAPGLAGGLYNEQFF.

This clonotype was seen a few times. CDR3 in DNA: TGTGCCAGCAGCTTAGCGGCGGTAGCGGGAGACGTTACGCAGTACTTC. It codes for CASSLAAVAGDVTQYF. This sequence joins TRBV7-8 and TRBJ2-7; 9 bases align to TRBD2. This CDR3 is built from 16 residues. Germline V CDR1 and CDR2: SGHVS, FQNEAQ. V shed 0 bases and J 9 bases; nucleotides not matched to a gene: 12.

This clonotype was picked up a small number of times. The rearrangement links TRBV3-1 to TRBJ2-7; D call uncertain. Deletions cut 2 bases from V and 7 bases from J, with 12 bases between. The CDR3 has 13 residues. CDR1 is LGHDT, CDR2 YNNKEL, per germline (reference sequence). CDR3 amino acids: CASSQYRYGEQYF. CDR3 sequence (DNA): TGTGCCAGCAGCCAATACCGGTACGGGGAGCAGTACTTC.

The chain joins TRBV5-5 to TRBJ1-1; D gene ambiguous. The germline gives CDR1 SGHKS, CDR2 YYEKEE (reference sequence). The CDR3 runs to 13 residues. Between the trimmed V and J ends, which lost 5 bases and 2 bases, there was a span of 10 bases. The CDR3 sequence: CASSPEANTEAFF. In DNA form, the CDR3 reads TGTGCCAGCAGTCCGGAGGCTAACACTGAAGCTTTCTTT.

This clonotype was counted at least ten times. The chain recombines TRBV7-2 with TRBJ2-1; D gene ambiguous. The CDR3 is made up of 15 amino acids. Trimming took off 1 base at V and 10 bases at J, with 17 bases between the two ends. From germline, CDR1 is SGHTA and CDR2 FQGNSA. The CDR3 is CASSLGSTPVREQFF. CDR3 nucleotide sequence: TGTGCCAGCAGCTTAGGGTCTACCCCCGTTAGGGAGCAGTTCTTC.

J is TRBJ1-6 and V is TRBV7-2, with D perhaps TRBD1 (6 bases). Germline loops: CDR1 SGHTA, CDR2 FQGNSA. This CDR3 is built from 17 residues. The V and J ends lost 5 bases and 0 bases respectively, with 14 bases between them. CDR3: CASSTYRASSYNSPLHF. The CDR3 nucleotides read TGTGCCAGCAGCACGTACAGGGCGAGCTCCTATAATTCACCCCTCCACTTT.

Only a few counts were recorded for this clonotype. The rearrangement uses TRBV12-3 or TRBV12-4 and TRBJ2-1; TRBD2 agrees at 14 bases. Trimming at V came to 0 bases and at J to 0 bases, leaving 7 bases not matched to a gene. This CDR3 has 20 residues. CDR3 residues: CASSLATSGRGISSYNEQFF. The CDR3 coding sequence is TGTGCCAGCAGTTTAGCGACTAGCGGGAGGGGTATTAGCTCCTACAATGAGCAGTTCTTC.

This clonotype was found a few times. V and J are TRBV9 and TRBJ2-7; D is ambiguous. The CDR3 length is 15 residues. The V gene lost 6 bases and the J gene lost 4 bases, with 20 bases spanning the gap. Germline V gives CDR1 SGDLS, CDR2 YYNGEE. The chain's CDR3 is CASTRTARPEYEQYF. The CDR3 DNA is TGTGCCAGCACCCGAACGGCGCGCCCGGAGTACGAGCAGTACTTC.

The table lists this clonotype with a few counts. Here the CDR3 DNA reads TGTGCCAGTAGTAAAGGGGCTTCCTCACCCCTCCACTTT. This sequence encodes CASSKGASSPLHF. V usage is TRBV19 and J usage is TRBJ1-6; D perhaps matches TRBD1 (5 bases). The length of the CDR3 is 13 residues. The germline gives CDR1 LNHDA, CDR2 SQIVND (reference sequence). The V gene lost 4 bases and the J gene lost 10 bases, with 11 bases spanning the gap.

This clonotype showed up many times. The rearrangement links TRBV15 to TRBJ2-5, with 9 bases lining up with TRBD1. In germline, CDR1 is LNHNV, CDR2 YYDKDF (reference sequence). CDR3 length: 14 amino acids. Germline trimming cut 4 bases from V and 4 bases from J; bases unmatched to any gene: 4. The CDR3 is CATSNTGGAETQYF. CDR3 in DNA: TGTGCCACCAGCAATACAGGGGGCGCAGAGACCCAGTACTTC.

This clonotype occurred many times. The chain combines TRBV30 with TRBJ2-2; D call uncertain. Trimming removed 3 bases at V and 5 bases at J, with 4 bases between. This CDR3 is 11 amino acids long. The germline gives CDR1 GTSNPN, CDR2 SVGIG (reference sequence). The CDR3 protein is CAWSGTGELFF. The CDR3 DNA reads as TGTGCCTGGAGCGGGACCGGGGAGCTGTTTTTT.

The V gene is TRBV21-1, the J gene TRBJ2-3; TRBD1, the table's D call, was not compared with the DNA. TRBV21-1 is a recognized pseudogene. This CDR3 region has 13 residues. For the CDR3, the DNA is TGTGCCAGCAGCCGGGGGACCAGGTATACGCAGTATTTT. This sequence encodes CASSRGTRYTQYF.

This clonotype was seen only a few times. The gene calls are TRBV19 and TRBJ2-3, with D perhaps TRBD1 (6 bases). CDR1 is LNHDA and CDR2 is SQIVND in the germline V gene (reference sequence). The CDR3 loop spans 18 amino acids. Trimming took off 5 bases at V and 0 bases at J, with 21 bases between the two ends. The CDR3 loop reads CASSLKTGTPRSTDTQYF. CDR3 in DNA: TGTGCCAGTAGTTTAAAAACCGGGACACCACGGAGCACAGATACGCAGTATTTT.

This clonotype turned up a few times. The chain has TRBV20-1 and TRBJ2-5; 9 bases agree with TRBD1. Germline V CDR1 and CDR2: DFQATT, SNEGSKA (reference sequence). Unmatched junction bases numbered 14, after V lost 3 bases and J lost 6 bases. The CDR3 spans 16 residues. For the CDR3, the DNA is TGCAGTGCTAGTGAACACGGGACAGGGTTACGGAAGACCCAGTACTTC. Translated: CSASEHGTGLRKTQYF.

This clonotype was found many times. The rearrangement links TRBV7-2 to TRBJ2-3; TRBD2 matches 10 bases. The CDR3 is 16 amino acids. The germline V gene encodes CDR1 SGHTA and CDR2 FQGNSA. With V trimmed by 5 bases and J by 5 bases, 10 bases remained unmatched. The CDR3 sequence: CASSERAGGTGDTQYF. CDR3 sequence (DNA): TGTGCCAGCAGCGAAAGAGCGGGAGGGACAGGAGATACGCAGTATTTT.

Many counts were recorded for this clonotype. V gene TRBV19 combines with J gene TRBJ2-1, with TRBD2 matching 7 bases. Germline CDR1 LNHDA, CDR2 SQIVND (reference sequence). This CDR3 region has 15 residues. The V and J ends lost 7 bases and 5 bases, in that order; junction bases with no gene match: 11. The CDR3 nucleotides are TGTGCCAGTACCATGGGGGGGATTTTGGACAATGAGCAGTTCTTC. The encoded protein is CASTMGGILDNEQFF. The full variable domain, in which reference TRBV19 and TRBJ2-1 provide the parts outside the CDR3, is DGGITQSPKYLFRKEGQNVTLSCEQNLNHDAMYWYRQDPGQGLRLIYYSQIVNDFQKGDIAEGYSVSREKKESFPLTVTSAQKNPTAFYLCASTMGGILDNEQFFGPGTRLTVL.

This clonotype was counted only a few times. The chain uses TRBV10-3 and TRBJ2-1; no clear D. The CDR3 is 11 amino acids. V dropped 5 bases and J dropped 5 bases, with 4 bases sitting between them. Per germline, CDR1 ENHRY and CDR2 SYGVKD. The CDR3, as DNA: TGTGCCATCAGTAGAGACAATGAGCAGTTCTTC. Its translation: CAISRDNEQFF.

The chain uses TRBV7-3 and TRBJ1-1; D not resolved. V was trimmed by 0 bases and J by 6 bases, leaving 8 bases between them. Germline values: CDR1 SGHTA, CDR2 FQGTGA. The CDR3 loop spans 13 amino acids. The CDR3 nucleotides read TGTGCCAGCAGCTTAACCCGGACCGCTGAAGCTTTCTTT. It translates to CASSLTRTAEAFF. Supplemented by reference TRBV7-3 and TRBJ1-1, the full variable domain reads GAGVSQTPSNKVTEKGKYVELRCDPISGHTALYWYRQSLGQGPEFLIYFQGTGAADDSGLPNDRFFAVRPEGSVSTLKIQRTERGDSAVYLCASSLTRTAEAFFGQGTRLTVV.

The chain carries TRBV12-3 or TRBV12-4 and TRBJ2-1, with D hard to call. Trimming left V 9 bases short and J 7 bases short, with 19 bases between. The CDR3 spans 14 residues. The CDR3 DNA reads as TGTGCCAGTCTAGGACCGATATCGATGAATGAGCAGTTCTTC. It is translated as CASLGPISMNEQFF.

The rearrangement joins TRBV15 to TRBJ2-3, with 8 bases aligning to TRBD2. There are 16 residues in the CDR3. Losses at the gene ends were 0 bases for V and 1 base for J; bases not matched to a gene: 3. Germline-derived CDR1 and CDR2 are LNHNV and YYDKDF (reference sequence). CDR3 nucleotide sequence: TGTGCCACCAGCAGAGATCAAGCGGGGGGCACAGATACGCAGTATTTT. This translates into CATSRDQAGGTDTQYF.

The gene calls are TRBV7-9 and TRBJ2-3; no reliable D call. Germline loops: CDR1 SEHNR, CDR2 FQNEAQ (reference sequence). The CDR3 sequence is 15 residues long. V lost 5 bases and J lost 6, with 18 bases in between. CDR3 sequence (DNA): TGTGCCAGCAGCCTCCAGACTGACCATATGGATACGCAGTATTTT. The encoded protein is CASSLQTDHMDTQYF.

This sequence joins TRBV19 and TRBJ2-7; weak D call: TRBD1 (5 bases). CDR3 length equals 14 residues. V gave up 7 bases and J gave up 6 bases, with 19 bases separating them. CDR1 and CDR2 (germline): LNHDA, SQIVND (reference sequence). The CDR3 nucleotides are TGTGCCAGTAACCAGACAGCACCGAGCGCCGAGCAGTACTTC. Its translation: CASNQTAPSAEQYF.

This clonotype was detected only a few times. This chain connects TRBV4-2 to TRBJ2-7; 11 bases agree with TRBD2. Germline assignment: CDR1 LGHNA and CDR2 YNFKEQ. This CDR3 region has 17 residues. The V gene end was trimmed by 0 bases and the J gene end by 2 bases; junction bases not matched to a gene: 6. The CDR3 spells CASSQELLAGVTYEQYF. The DNA of the CDR3 is TGTGCCAGCAGCCAAGAATTACTAGCGGGAGTAACCTACGAGCAGTACTTC.

The chain joins TRBV20-1 to TRBJ2-7; TRBD1 matches at 7 bases. CDR3 length: 15 amino acids. The ends lost 0 bases at V and 3 bases at J; junction bases unmatched: 8. Germline V gene data show CDR1 as DFQATT and CDR2 as SNEGSKA (reference sequence). DNA of the CDR3: TGCAGTGCTAGAGATCCTGCAGGGGGACACTACGAGCAGTACTTC. Residues: CSARDPAGGHYEQYF.

The rearrangement uses TRBV19 and TRBJ2-1; 7 bases match TRBD1. After removal of 7 bases from V and 0 bases from J, the junction contained 9 bases not matched to a gene. This CDR3 region has 16 residues. Germline V CDR1 and CDR2: LNHDA, SQIVND (reference sequence). CDR3 in DNA: TGTGCCAGTACCGAGACAGGGCAGAGCTCCTACAATGAGCAGTTCTTC. Translation gives CASTETGQSSYNEQFF.

This clonotype was counted only a few times. This chain joins TRBV5-1 and TRBJ2-7; tentative D call: TRBD2 (6 bases). The CDR3 covers 15 residues. The germline CDR1 and CDR2 sequences are SGHRS and YFSETQ. Trimming cost V 0 bases and J 3 bases, with 13 bases left between them. The CDR3 DNA is TGCGCCAGCAGCTTGGTGTCCGGGAGTGGCTACGAGCAGTACTTC. Translating gives CASSLVSGSGYEQYF.

This clonotype was found many times. V and J are TRBV7-9 and TRBJ2-2; no firm D call. CDR1 and CDR2 from the germline V gene are SEHNR and FQNEAQ (reference sequence). V lost 7 bases to trimming and J lost 5 bases, with 11 bases between them. The CDR3 runs to 13 residues. Here the CDR3 DNA reads TGTGCCAGCACCAATGTGGGGACCGGGGAGCTGTTTTTT. Protein sequence: CASTNVGTGELFF.